This T cell receptor beta chain is drawn from a study of T cell responses to AZD1222 COVID-19 vaccine (TCRdb year 2021). Background on the whole study: A total of about 230 trial participants underwent TCR sequencing, of whom nearly 210 received two doses of AZD1222 and some 25 received two doses of the MenACWY control vaccine. Trial participants were enrolled by age into subgroups of 18-55, 56-69 and 70-plus years, and around 140, 26 and 57 TCR-sequenced participants, respectively, were included in these subgroups.

With respect to this clone: There is no known antigen for this receptor. No quality values exist for individual bases; no much larger clone is one base distant.

This specimen's time point label, interpreted: about 28 days (+/-7) after the second vaccine dose. AZD1222 recipients given second doses at about 4 weeks or at about 12 weeks were pooled, since spike-specific TCR depth and breadth were not found to differ between the two schedules. Samples from vaccinated people were obtained from the UK trials COV001 and COV002, which included a single-blind randomized controlled phase 2/3 trial of AZD1222 (ChAdOx1 nCoV-19) in healthy adults. For TCRbeta chain sequencing, PBMC samples from trial participants were taken at day 0 and at day 28 after the second dose. Study-wide findings and limitations: The vaccine-associated CD4 TCRs covered the entire spike protein, and the dominant responses fell in regions 160-218 and 743-854. Most participants were white British and females outnumbered males, and the authors suggested that clonal diversity may have been underestimated. In the small 56-69-year group, the increase in depth fell short of significance, most likely because of low power. No day 14 peak-response samples were available, so repertoires were characterized only after the peak T cell response. Conclusions about previously exposed vaccinees were limited because only six AZD1222 recipients were SARS-CoV-2 seropositive at baseline. Reportedly, close to half of the unique spike-specific TCRs recognized epitopes lying outside the regions that are mutated in the B.1.351 and B.1.1.7 variants. Spike-specific TCR breadth and depth rose significantly after two AZD1222 doses compared with day 0 and with MenACWY recipients.

The CDR3 regions of human TCRbeta chains were subjected to immunosequencing. As for how the authors treated the data: TCRs in the repertoires were matched against a reference library of SARS-CoV-2-specific TCRs that had been generated with the MIRA antigen-specificity platform. Breadth was defined as the fraction of unique TCRs that were SARS-CoV-2-associated, and depth was defined as the fraction of total T cells that were SARS-CoV-2-associated. Using the MIRA data, each spike-specific TCR was assigned both to the spike region to which the TCR was reactive and to a CD4 or CD8 class. Log10-transformed breadth and depth values were compared by one-way ANOVA with Sidak's multiple comparisons tests. TCRdb limited this immuneACCESS table to in-frame rearrangements with V and J called. A share of clones is missing; checked studies link under half to unresolved V genes, and the rest is unexplained. Clonal size and the V and J genes are those of that table, whereas D and trimming came from the DNA. A total of about 110,000 clones appear in this sample, 90% of them only once. 6.5% to 10% of the sample lies in the top ten.

The source was peripheral blood, collected 28 days after the second AZD1222 dose. The TCR was taken from an adult who received the AZD1222 COVID-19 vaccine.

The bases are TGTGCCAGCAGCCCGGGACAGGGGCACAACTATGGCTACACCTTC. Translated, this is CASSPGQGHNYGYTF. The rearranged chain carries TRBV9 and TRBJ1-2; 10 bases in the middle match TRBD1. From cysteine to phenylalanine, the CDR3 is 15 amino acids long. The sequence is cut down to CDR3 DNA, 45 bases in frame from base 1. Trimming removed 4 bases from V and 2 bases from J; the gene matches leave 5 bases unexplained. Reading the germline V gene gives CDR1 SGDLS and CDR2 YYNGEE.